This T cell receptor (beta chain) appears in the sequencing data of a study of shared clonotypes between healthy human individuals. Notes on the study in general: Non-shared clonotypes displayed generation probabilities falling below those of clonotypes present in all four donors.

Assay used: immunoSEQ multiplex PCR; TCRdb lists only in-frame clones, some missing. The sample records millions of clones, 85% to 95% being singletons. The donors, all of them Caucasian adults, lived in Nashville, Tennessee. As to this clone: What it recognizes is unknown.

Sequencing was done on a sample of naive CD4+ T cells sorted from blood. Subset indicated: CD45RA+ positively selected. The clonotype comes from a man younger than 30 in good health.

This chain's CDR3 is CAISQTGQVNEQFF. The CDR3 DNA follows: TGTGCCATCAGCCAGACAGGGCAGGTAAATGAGCAGTTCTTC. This chain connects TRBV10-3 to TRBJ2-1, with 7 bases fitting TRBD1. The CDR3 sequence is 14 residues long. Germline V gene lookup returns CDR1 ENHRY and CDR2 SYGVKD. Unmatched junction bases numbered 9, after V lost 6 bases and J lost 7 bases.